This T cell receptor beta chain derives from a study of cytomegalovirus exposure and HLA in healthy donors. Study summary: As an earlier analysis found, around 170 million T cells yielded about 120 million unique TCR beta sequences. Study-wide results and caveats: A later analysis reportedly found that, within productive TCRs, an Asian-associated ancestry cluster had fewer N-insertions than the mean observed across the approximately 700 donors. Immune exposure information comprised only CMV serostatus.

The CDR3 is 14 amino acids. V lost 0 bases to trimming and J lost 5 bases, with 10 bases between them. The germline gives CDR1 SGHVS, CDR2 FNYEAQ. Notes on this clone: Antigen specificity is unknown.

The PCR ran on 60 Vbeta and 13 Jbeta primers. Here immunoSEQ multiplex PCR was the method, and the copy in TCRdb shows in-frame clones only, minus some. The data hold some 150,000 clones, with 76% observed a single time. The sample comprised PBMCs. The chain is built from TRBV7-6 and TRBJ1-1; D ambiguous. The TCR comes from a woman aged 40 to 49 in good health and CMV-seronegative. CDR3: CASSLALGRTEAFF. The DNA for the CDR3 is TGTGCCAGCAGCTTAGCGCTGGGGAGGACTGAAGCTTTCTTT.